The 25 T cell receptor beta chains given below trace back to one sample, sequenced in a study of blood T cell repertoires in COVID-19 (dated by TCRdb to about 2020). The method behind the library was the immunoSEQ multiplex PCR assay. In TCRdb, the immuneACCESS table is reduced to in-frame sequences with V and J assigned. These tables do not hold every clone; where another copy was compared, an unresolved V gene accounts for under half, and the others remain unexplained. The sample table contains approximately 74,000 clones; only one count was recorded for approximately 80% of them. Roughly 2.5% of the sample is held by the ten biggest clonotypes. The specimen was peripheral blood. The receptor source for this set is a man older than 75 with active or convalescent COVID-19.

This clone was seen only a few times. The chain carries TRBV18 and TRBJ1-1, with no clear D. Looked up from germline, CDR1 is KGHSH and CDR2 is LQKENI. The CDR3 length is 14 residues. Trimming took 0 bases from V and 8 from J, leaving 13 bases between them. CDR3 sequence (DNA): TGTGCCAGCTCACCACCGGTGGCCCGAGGGGAAGCTTTCTTT. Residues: CASSPPVARGEAFF.

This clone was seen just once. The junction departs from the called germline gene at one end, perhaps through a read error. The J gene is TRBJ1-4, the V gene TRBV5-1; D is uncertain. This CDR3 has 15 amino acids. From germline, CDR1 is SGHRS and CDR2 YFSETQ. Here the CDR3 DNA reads TGCGCCAGCAGGTTGGTTACGGGTATGACTGAAAAACTGTTTTTT. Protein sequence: CASRLVTGMTEKLFF.

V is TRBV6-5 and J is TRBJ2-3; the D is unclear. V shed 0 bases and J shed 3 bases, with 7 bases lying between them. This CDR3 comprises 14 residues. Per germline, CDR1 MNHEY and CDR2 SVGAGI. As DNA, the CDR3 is TGTGCCAGCAGTTACTCGGCAGGAACAGATACGCAGTATTTT. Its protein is CASSYSAGTDTQYF.

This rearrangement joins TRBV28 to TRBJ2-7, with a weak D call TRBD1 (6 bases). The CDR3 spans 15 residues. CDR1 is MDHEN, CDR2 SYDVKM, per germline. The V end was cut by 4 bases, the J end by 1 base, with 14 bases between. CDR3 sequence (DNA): TGTGCCAGCAGTTCCCACGACAGGAGTTCCTACGAGCAGTACTTC. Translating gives CASSSHDRSSYEQYF.

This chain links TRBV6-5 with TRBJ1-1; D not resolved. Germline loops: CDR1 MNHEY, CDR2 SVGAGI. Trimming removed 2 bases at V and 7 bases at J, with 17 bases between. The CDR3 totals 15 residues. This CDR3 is CASSYGSEGPLEAFF. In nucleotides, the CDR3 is TGTGCCAGCAGTTACGGCAGCGAGGGCCCTCTTGAAGCTTTCTTT.

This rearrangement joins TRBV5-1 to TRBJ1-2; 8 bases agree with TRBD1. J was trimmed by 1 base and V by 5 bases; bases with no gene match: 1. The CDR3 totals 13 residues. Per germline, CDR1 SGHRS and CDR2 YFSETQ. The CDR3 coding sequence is TGCGCCAGCAGGGACAGGGTTAACTATGGCTACACCTTC. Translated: CASRDRVNYGYTF.

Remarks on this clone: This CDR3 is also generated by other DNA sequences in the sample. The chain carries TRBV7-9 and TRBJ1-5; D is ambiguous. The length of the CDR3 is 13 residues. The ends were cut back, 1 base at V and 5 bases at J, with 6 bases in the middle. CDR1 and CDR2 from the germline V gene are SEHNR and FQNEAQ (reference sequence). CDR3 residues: CASSLDRDQPQHF. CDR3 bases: TGTGCCAGCAGCTTAGATCGTGATCAGCCCCAGCATTTT.

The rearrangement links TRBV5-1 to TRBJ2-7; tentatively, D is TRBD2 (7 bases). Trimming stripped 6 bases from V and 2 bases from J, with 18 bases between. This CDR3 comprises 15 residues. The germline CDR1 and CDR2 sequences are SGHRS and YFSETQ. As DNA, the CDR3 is TGCGCCAGCACGTCCGGGGGGCAGAATACCTACGAGCAGTACTTC. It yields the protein CASTSGGQNTYEQYF.

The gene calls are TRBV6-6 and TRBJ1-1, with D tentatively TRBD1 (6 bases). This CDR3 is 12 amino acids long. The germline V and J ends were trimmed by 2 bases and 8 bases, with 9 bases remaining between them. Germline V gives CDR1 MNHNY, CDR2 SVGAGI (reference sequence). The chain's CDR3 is CASSYGQNEAFF. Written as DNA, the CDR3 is TGTGCCAGCAGTTACGGACAGAACGAAGCTTTCTTT.

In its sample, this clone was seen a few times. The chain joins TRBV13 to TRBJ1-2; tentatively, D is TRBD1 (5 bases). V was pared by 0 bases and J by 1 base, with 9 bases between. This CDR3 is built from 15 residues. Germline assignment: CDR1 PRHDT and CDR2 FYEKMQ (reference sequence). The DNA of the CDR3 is TGTGCCAGCAGCTTAGGACCCGACAGTAACTATGGCTACACCTTC. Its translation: CASSLGPDSNYGYTF. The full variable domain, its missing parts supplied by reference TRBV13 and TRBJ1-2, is AAGVIQSPRHLIKEKRETATLKCYPIPRHDTVYWYQQGPGQDPQFLISFYEKMQSDKGSIPDRFSAQQFSDYHSELNMSSLELGDSALYFCASSLGPDSNYGYTFGSGTRLTVV.

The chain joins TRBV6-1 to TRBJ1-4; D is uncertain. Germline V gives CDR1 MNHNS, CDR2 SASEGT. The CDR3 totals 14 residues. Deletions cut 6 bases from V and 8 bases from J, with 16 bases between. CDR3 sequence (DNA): TGTGCCAGCAGCCCATCGGGTGTAGACGAAAAACTGTTTTTT. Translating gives CASSPSGVDEKLFF.

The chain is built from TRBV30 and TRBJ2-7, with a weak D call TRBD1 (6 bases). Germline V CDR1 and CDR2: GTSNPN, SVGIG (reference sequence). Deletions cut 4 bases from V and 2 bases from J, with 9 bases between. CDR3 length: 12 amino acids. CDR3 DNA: TGTGCCTGGAATAGGGGGACCTACGAGCAGTACTTC. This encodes CAWNRGTYEQYF.

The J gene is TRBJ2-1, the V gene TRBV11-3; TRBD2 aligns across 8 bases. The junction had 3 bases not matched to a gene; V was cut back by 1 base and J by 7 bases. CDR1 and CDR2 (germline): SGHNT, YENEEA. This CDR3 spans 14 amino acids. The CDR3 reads CASSLVASGNEQFF. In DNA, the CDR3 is TGTGCCAGCAGCTTAGTTGCTAGCGGGAATGAGCAGTTCTTC.

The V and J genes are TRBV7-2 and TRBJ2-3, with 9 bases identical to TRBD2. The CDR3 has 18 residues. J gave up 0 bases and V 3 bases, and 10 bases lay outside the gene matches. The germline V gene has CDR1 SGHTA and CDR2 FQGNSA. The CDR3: CASSFSRAAGGSTDTQYF. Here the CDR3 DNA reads TGTGCCAGCAGCTTTAGTCGAGCCGCGGGAGGGAGCACAGATACGCAGTATTTT. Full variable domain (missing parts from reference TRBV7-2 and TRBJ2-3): GAGVSQSPSNKVTEKGKDVELRCDPISGHTALYWYRQSLGQGLEFLIYFQGNSAPDKSGLPSDRFSAERTGGSVSTLTIQRTQQEDSAVYLCASSFSRAAGGSTDTQYFGPGTRLTVL.

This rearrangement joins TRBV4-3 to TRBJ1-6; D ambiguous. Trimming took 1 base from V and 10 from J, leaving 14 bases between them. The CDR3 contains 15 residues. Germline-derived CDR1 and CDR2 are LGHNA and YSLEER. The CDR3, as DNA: TGCGCCAGCAGCCAAGTCGCACATTCCAACTCACCCCTCCACTTT. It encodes CASSQVAHSNSPLHF.

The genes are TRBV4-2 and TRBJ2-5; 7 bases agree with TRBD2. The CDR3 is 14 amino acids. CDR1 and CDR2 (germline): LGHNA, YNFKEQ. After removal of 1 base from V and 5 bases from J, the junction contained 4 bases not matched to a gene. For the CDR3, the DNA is TGTGCCAGCAGCCAAGCGATGGGGGGGGAGACCCAGTACTTC. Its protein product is CASSQAMGGETQYF.

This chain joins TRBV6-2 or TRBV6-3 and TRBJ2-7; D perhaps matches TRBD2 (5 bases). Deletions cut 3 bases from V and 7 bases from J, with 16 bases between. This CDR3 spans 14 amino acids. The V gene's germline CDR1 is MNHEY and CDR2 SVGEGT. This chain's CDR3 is CASSYSAAVLEQYF. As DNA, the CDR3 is TGTGCCAGCAGTTATAGCGCGGCTGTTTTGGAGCAGTACTTC.

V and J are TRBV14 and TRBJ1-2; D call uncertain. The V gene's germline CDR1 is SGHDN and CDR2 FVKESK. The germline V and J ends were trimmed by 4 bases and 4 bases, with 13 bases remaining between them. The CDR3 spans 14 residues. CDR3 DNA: TGTGCCAGCAGCCTTCGTCGGGATGGCTATGGCTACACCTTC. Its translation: CASSLRRDGYGYTF. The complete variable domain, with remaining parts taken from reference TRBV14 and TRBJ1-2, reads EAGVTQFPSHSVIEKGQTVTLRCDPISGHDNLYWYRRVMGKEIKFLLHFVKESKQDESGMPNNRFLAERTGGTYSTLKVQPAELEDSGVYFCASSLRRDGYGYTFGSGTRLTVV.

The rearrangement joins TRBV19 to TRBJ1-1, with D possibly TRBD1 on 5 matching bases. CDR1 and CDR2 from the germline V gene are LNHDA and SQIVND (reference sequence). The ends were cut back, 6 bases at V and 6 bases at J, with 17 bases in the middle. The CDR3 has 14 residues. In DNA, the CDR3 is TGTGCCAGTAGCGTAGTGACGGGAGGGGCTGAAGCTTTCTTT. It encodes CASSVVTGGAEAFF.

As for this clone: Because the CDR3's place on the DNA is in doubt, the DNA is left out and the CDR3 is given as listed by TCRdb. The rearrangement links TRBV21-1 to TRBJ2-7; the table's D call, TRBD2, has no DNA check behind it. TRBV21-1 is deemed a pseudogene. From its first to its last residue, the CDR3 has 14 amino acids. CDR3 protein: CASSFGGGTYEQYF.

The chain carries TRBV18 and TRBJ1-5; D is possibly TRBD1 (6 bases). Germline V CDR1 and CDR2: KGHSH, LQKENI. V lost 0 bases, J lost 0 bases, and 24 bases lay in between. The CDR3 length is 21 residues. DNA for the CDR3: TGTGCCAGCTCACCACCGGCCCGCGGGGGCAGCGATATTTATAGCAATCAGCCCCAGCATTTT. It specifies CASSPPARGGSDIYSNQPQHF.

The CDR3 DNA sequence: TGTGCCAGCAGCCAGTTTAGCGGGAGGGCCTCCACCGGGGAGCTGTTTTTT. Translation gives CASSQFSGRASTGELFF. The V call is TRBV4-2, the J call TRBJ2-2, with 11 bases matching TRBD2. Looked up from germline, CDR1 is LGHNA and CDR2 is YNFKEQ. The length of the CDR3 is 17 residues. The ends lost 3 bases at V and 4 bases at J; junction bases unmatched: 7.

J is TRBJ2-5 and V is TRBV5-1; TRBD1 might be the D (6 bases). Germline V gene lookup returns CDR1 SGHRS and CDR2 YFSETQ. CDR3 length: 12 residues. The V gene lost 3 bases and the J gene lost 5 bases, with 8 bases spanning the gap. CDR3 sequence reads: CASSSGVETQYF. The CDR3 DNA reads TGCGCCAGCAGCTCAGGGGTGGAGACCCAGTACTTC.

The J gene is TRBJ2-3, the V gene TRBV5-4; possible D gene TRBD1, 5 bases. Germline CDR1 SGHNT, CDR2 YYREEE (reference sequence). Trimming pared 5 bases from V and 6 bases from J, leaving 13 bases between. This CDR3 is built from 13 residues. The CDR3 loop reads CASRGAARDTQYF. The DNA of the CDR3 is TGTGCCAGCAGAGGGGCCGCGCGGGATACGCAGTATTTT.

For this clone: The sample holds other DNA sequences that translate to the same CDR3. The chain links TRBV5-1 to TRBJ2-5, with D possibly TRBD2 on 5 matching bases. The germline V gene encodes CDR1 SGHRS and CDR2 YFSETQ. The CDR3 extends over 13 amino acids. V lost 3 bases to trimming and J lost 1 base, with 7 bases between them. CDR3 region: CASSSGIQETQYF. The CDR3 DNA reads TGCGCCAGCAGCTCCGGGATCCAAGAGACCCAGTACTTC.